This T cell receptor (beta chain) derives from a study of blood T cell repertoires in COVID-19. Sequencing was performed with immunoSEQ multiplex PCR; in TCRdb, only in-frame clones are kept and a portion is missing. The data show fewer than 150,000 clones, roughly 87% seen once. This CDR3 is 14 amino acids long. J gave up 4 bases and V 2 bases, and 1 base lay outside the gene matches. The V gene's germline CDR1 is MNHEY and CDR2 SMNVEV (reference sequence). Sequenced sample: PBMCs or T cells enriched from blood (not recorded which). The origin of this receptor is a man aged 25 to 45 who had recovered from COVID-19. The V and J genes are TRBV27 and TRBJ1-5, with 8 bases lining up with TRBD1. CDR3 bases: TGTGCCAGCAGTTTACAGGGGGCAAATCAGCCCCAGCATTTT. This sequence encodes CASSLQGANQPQHF.